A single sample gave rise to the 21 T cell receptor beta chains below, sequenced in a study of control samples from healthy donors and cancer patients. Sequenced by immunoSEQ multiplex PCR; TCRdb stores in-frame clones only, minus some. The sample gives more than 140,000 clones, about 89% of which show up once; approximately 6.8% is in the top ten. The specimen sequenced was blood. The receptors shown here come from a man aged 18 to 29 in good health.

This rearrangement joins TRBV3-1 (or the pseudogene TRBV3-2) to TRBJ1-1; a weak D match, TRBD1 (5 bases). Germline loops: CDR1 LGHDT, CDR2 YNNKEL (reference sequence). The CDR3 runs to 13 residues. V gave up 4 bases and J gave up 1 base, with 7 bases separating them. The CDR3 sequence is CASSPTENTEAFF. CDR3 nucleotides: TGTGCCAGCAGCCCGACAGAGAACACTGAAGCTTTCTTT.

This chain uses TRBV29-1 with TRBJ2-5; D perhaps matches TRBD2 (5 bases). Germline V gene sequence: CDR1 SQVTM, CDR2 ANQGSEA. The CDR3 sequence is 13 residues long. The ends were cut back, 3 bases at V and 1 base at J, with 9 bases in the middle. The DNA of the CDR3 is TGCAGCGTTGACGTGGACTTCCAAGAGACCCAGTACTTC. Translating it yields CSVDVDFQETQYF.

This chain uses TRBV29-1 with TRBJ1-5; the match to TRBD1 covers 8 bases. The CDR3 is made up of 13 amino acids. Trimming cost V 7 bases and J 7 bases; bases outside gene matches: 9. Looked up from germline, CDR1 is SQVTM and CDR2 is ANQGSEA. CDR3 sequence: CSALQGEGQPQHF. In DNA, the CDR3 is TGCAGCGCCCTACAGGGGGAAGGCCAGCCCCAGCATTTT.

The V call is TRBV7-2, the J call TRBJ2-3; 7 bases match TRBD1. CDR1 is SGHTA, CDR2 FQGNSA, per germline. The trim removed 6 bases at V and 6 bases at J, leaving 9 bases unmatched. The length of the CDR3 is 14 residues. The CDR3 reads CASRELGGGDTQYF. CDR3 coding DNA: TGTGCCAGCAGGGAGTTAGGGGGCGGTGATACGCAGTATTTT. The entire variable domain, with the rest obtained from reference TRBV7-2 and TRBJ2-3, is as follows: GAGVSQSPSNKVTEKGKDVELRCDPISGHTALYWYRQSLGQGLEFLIYFQGNSAPDKSGLPSDRFSAERTGGSVSTLTIQRTQQEDSAVYLCASRELGGGDTQYFGPGTRLTVL.

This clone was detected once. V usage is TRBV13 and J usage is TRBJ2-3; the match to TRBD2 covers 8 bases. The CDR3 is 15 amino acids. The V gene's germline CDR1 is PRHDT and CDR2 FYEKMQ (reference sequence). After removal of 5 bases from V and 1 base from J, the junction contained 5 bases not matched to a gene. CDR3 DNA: TGTGCCAGCAGCCCTACCGGGGGGGGCACAGATACGCAGTATTTT. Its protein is CASSPTGGGTDTQYF. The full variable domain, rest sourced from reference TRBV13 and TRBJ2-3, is AAGVIQSPRHLIKEKRETATLKCYPIPRHDTVYWYQQGPGQDPQFLISFYEKMQSDKGSIPDRFSAQQFSDYHSELNMSSLELGDSALYFCASSPTGGGTDTQYFGPGTRLTVL.

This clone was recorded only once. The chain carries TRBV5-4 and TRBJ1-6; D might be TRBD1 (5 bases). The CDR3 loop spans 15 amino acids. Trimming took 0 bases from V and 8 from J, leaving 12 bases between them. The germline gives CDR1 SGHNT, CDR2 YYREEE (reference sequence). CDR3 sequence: CASSLAGRAHSPLHF. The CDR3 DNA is TGTGCCAGCAGCTTGGCGGGCAGGGCTCATTCACCCCTCCACTTT.

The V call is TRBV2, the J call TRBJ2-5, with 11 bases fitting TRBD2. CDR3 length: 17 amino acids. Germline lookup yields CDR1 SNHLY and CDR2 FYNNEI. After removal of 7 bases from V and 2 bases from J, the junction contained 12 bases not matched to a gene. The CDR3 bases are TGTGCCAGCAAACTAGCGGGGGTTCTAAGTGGGCAAGAGACCCAGTACTTC. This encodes CASKLAGVLSGQETQYF.

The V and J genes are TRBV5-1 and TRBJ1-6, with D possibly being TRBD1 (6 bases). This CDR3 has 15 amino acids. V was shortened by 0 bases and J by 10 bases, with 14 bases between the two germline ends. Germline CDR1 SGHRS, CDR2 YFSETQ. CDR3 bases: TGCGCCAGCAGCTTGGCCGGGGGCGGACGGTCACCCCTCCACTTT. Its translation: CASSLAGGGRSPLHF.

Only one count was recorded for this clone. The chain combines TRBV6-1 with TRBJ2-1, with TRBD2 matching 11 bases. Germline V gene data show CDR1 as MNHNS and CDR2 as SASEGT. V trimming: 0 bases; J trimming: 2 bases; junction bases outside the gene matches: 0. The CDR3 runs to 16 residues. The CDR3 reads CASSEASGGAYNEQFF. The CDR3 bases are TGTGCCAGCAGTGAAGCTAGCGGGGGGGCCTACAATGAGCAGTTCTTC.

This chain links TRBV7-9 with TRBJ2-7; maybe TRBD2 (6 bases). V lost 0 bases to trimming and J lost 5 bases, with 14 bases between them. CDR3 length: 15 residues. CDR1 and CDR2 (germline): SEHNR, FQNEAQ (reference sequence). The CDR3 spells CASSLAAGRTDEQYF. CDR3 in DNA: TGTGCCAGCAGCTTAGCGGCGGGGAGAACAGACGAGCAGTACTTC. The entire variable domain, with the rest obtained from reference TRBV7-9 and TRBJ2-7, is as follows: DTGVSQNPRHKITKRGQNVTFRCDPISEHNRLYWYRQTLGQGPEFLTYFQNEAQLEKSRLLSDRFSAERPKGSFSTLEIQRTEQGDSAMYLCASSLAAGRTDEQYFGPGTRLTVT.

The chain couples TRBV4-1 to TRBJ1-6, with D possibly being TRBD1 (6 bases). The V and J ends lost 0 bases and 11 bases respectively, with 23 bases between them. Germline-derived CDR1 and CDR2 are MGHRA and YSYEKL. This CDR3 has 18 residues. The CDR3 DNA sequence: TGCGCCAGCAGCCAAGATTTTGTTGGACAGCTTCGGAGCCCACCCCTCCACTTT. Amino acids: CASSQDFVGQLRSPPLHF.

The CDR3 DNA sequence: TGTGCCAGCTCACGAACATCAGGGCAGGTTAATTCACCCCTCCACTTT. Its protein product is CASSRTSGQVNSPLHF. This chain joins TRBV18 and TRBJ1-6; a possible D gene is TRBD1 (5 bases). V dropped 4 bases and J dropped 6 bases, with 16 bases sitting between them. The CDR3 is 16 amino acids. The germline gives CDR1 KGHSH, CDR2 LQKENI.

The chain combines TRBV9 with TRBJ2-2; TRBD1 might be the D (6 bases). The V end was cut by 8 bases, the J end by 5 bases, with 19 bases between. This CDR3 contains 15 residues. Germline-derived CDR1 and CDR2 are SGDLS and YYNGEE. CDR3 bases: TGTGCCAGTGAACCGGGACATATTGTTACCGGGGAGCTGTTTTTT. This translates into CASEPGHIVTGELFF.

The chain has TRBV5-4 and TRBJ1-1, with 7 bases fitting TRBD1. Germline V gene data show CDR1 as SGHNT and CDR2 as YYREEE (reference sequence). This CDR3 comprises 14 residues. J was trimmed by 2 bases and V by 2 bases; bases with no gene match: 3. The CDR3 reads CASSFPGGNTEAFF. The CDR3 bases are TGTGCCAGCAGCTTCCCAGGGGGTAACACTGAAGCTTTCTTT.

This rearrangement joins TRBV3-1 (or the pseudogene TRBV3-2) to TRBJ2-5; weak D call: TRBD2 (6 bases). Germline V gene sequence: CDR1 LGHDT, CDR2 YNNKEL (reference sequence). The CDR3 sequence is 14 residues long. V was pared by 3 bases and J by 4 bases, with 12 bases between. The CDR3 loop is CASSHGGSRETQYF. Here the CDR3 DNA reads TGTGCCAGCAGCCATGGAGGGTCTCGAGAGACCCAGTACTTC.

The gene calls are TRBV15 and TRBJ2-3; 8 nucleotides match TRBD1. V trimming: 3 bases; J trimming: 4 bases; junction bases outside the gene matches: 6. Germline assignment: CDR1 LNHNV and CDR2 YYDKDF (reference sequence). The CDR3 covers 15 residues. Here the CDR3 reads CATSRDRVRADTQYF. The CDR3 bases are TGTGCCACCAGCAGGGACAGGGTTAGAGCAGATACGCAGTATTTT.

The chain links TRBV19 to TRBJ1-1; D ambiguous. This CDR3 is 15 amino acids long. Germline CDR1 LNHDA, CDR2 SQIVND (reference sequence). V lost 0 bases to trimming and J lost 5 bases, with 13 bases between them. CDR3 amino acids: CASSIDSAAATEAFF. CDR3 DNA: TGTGCCAGTAGTATAGATTCCGCAGCGGCTACTGAAGCTTTCTTT.

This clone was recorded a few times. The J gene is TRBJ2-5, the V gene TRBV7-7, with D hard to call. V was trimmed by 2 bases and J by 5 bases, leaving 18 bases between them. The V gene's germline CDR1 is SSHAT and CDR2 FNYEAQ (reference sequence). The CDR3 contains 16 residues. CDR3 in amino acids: CASSLQRYGERETQYF. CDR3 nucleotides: TGTGCCAGCAGCTTACAAAGATATGGGGAACGGGAGACCCAGTACTTC.

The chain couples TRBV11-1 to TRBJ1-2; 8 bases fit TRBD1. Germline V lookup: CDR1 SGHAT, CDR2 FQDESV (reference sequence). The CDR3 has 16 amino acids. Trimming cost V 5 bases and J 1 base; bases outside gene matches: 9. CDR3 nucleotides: TGTGCCAGCAGCCTAACGACAGGGGACTTTAACTATGGCTACACCTTC. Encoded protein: CASSLTTGDFNYGYTF.

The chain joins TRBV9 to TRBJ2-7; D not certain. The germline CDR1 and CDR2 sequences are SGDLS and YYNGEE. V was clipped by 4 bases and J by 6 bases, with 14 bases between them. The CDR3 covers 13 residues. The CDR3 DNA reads TGTGCCAGCAGCATAGGGCCCTCGAGCGAGCAGTACTTC. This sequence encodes CASSIGPSSEQYF.

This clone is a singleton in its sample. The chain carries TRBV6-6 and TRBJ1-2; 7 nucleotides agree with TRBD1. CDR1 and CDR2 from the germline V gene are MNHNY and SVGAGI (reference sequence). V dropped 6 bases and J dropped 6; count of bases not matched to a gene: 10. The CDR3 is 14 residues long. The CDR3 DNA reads TGTGCCAGCAGCCTCGCGACAGGGTACAATGGCTACACCTTC. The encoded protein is CASSLATGYNGYTF.